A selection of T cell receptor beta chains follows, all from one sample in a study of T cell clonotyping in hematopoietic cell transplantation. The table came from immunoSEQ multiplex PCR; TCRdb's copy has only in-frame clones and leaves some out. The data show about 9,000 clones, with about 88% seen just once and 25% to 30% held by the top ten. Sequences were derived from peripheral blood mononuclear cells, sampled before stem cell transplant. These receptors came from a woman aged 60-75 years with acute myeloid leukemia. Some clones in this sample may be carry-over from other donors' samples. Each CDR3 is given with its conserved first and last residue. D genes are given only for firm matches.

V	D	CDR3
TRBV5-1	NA	CASSLEAGTQLGYTF
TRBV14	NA	CASSQETVPKFF
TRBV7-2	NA	CASSSPGTSNQPQHF
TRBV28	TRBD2	CASRPIAGHSYNEQFF
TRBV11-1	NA	CASSLAFGVHVSEQFF
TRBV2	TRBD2	CASSGDGRAEETQYF
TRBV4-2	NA	CASSQDDRMDTGELFF
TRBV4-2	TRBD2	CASSQPGTSGSNEQFF
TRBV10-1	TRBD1	CASSESTGAEGTEAFF
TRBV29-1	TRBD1	CSVVGTGLRNTEAFF
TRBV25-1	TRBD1	CASSEYIQGASSYNEQFF
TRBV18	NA	CASSPTGLANTGELFF
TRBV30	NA	CACQKTGNTEAFF
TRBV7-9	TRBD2	CASSLGVAGAWDQYF
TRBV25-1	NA	CASRVGHEQFF
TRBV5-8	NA	CASSASLETQYF
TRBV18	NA	CASSPPASVNTGELFF
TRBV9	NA	CASSSTRLAQETQYF
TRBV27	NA	CASSWGAEGQPQHF
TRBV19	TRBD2	CASSIGTRGRKETQYF
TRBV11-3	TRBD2	CASSLTGGVYNEQFF
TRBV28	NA	CASSLQLGIGTDTQYF
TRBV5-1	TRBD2	CASSISGTGRGEQFF
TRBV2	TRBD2	CASSFIAGRSYNEQFF
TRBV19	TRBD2	CASRVGGTSGRTYNEQFF
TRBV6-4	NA	CASRSGWGTGELFF
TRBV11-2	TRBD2	CASRGGLGNEQFF
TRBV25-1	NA	CASSEFGGQRGNEKLFF
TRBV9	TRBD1	CASSGGRDRAGYGYTF
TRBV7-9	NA	CASSSTSSGEQYF
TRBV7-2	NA	CASSPRNEQFF
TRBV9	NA	CASSPTATNEKLFF
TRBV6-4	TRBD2	CASSVTSGADNEQFF
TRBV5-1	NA	CASIGLRPGELFF
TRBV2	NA	CASSSGPAGELFF
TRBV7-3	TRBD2	CASSLAGGPNTGELFF
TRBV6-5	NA	CASSYSGRDTEAFF
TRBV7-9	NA	CASSLGQLGDTQYF
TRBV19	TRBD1	CASRGQAGGDQPQHF
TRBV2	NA	CASSGWVEKLFF
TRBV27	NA	CASSSFGALEQYF
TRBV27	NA	CASSSAEVNTEAFF
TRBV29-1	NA	CSVGDGELFF
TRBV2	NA	CAGTSFTDTQYF
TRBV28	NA	CASSLGETQYF
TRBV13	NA	CASRQTGLHTSYEQYF